The clone carrying this T cell receptor beta chain appeared a few times. Its cognate antigen is unknown. These data come from a study of T cell repertoires in cytomegalovirus infection. Background on the study: Public TCR beta signatures indicated both CMV infection and matching HLA type.

Broader study findings: Summed public TCR beta family frequency identified CMV carriers bearing the relevant HLA. Clonotypes of TCR beta that were HLA-C-restricted and CMV-specific dominated the ex vivo response.

TCRdb re-called the reads with MiXCR, one entry per CDR3 protein. The sample has 150,000 to 200,000 distinct CDR3 sequences, about 21% seen once; the top ten hold about 3%. Germline V gives CDR1 MDHEN, CDR2 SYDVKM. The CDR3 is 15 residues long. Trimming removed 6 bases from V and 1 base from J; junction bases left unmatched: 9. This receptor was obtained from a human donor in good health (CMV status not recorded). Some clones in this sample may be carry-over from other donors' samples. This sequence joins TRBV28 and TRBJ2-7; 7 bases fit TRBD2. The sequenced sample was PBMCs. The CDR3 reads CASSPWRESSYEQYF. CDR3 nucleotide sequence: TGTGCCAGCAGCCCCTGGCGGGAGTCTTCCTACGAGCAGTACTTC.